The 32 T cell receptor beta chains below were found in one sample sequenced in a study of T-cell reconstitution after alpha-beta-depleted transplantation in children. Unique molecular identifiers were incorporated into the prepared TCRbeta library. Via MiXCR, TCRdb re-called the PCR reads, giving one row per CDR3 protein. The table records hundreds of thousands of distinct CDR3 sequences, less than 15% of them present only once. The material was PBMCs, obtained from the stem cell graft. The receptors shown here come from a human donor who donated a stem cell graft to a child with Fanconi anemia.

This clonotype was found many times. The V call is TRBV5-4, the J call TRBJ1-1; 12 nucleotides align to TRBD1. Unmatched junction bases numbered 7, after V lost 3 bases and J lost 1 base. From germline, CDR1 is SGHNT and CDR2 YYREEE (reference sequence). CDR3 length equals 17 residues. The DNA for the CDR3 is TGTGCCAGCAGCTGGGGACAGGGGGCGGCCTCGAACACTGAAGCTTTCTTT. This gives the protein CASSWGQGAASNTEAFF.

This clonotype occurred a few times. The chain combines TRBV9 with TRBJ2-5; 8 bases match TRBD1. Trimming took 3 bases from V and 3 from J; bases not matched to a gene: 1. This CDR3 comprises 13 residues. Germline CDR1 is SGDLS and CDR2 is YYNGEE. CDR3 amino acids: CASSAGQEETQYF. The CDR3, as DNA: TGTGCCAGCAGCGCGGGACAGGAAGAGACCCAGTACTTC.

This clonotype came up a few times. The chain uses TRBV12-3 or TRBV12-4 and TRBJ2-7, with TRBD1 as a possible D gene (9 bases). V lost 6 bases and J lost 3, with 24 bases in between. The CDR3 is 17 amino acids. The CDR3 is CASSPRGGGQGSYEQYF. Here the CDR3 DNA reads TGTGCCAGCAGCCCCCGGGGGGGAGGACAGGGGAGCTACGAGCAGTACTTC.

This clonotype was recorded a few times. The chain has TRBV2 and TRBJ1-1, with 10 bases fitting TRBD1. Trimming took 1 base from V and 11 from J; bases not matched to a gene: 10. From germline, CDR1 is SNHLY and CDR2 FYNNEI. This CDR3 comprises 15 residues. The CDR3 here is CASSEVGTGDRWAFF. CDR3 DNA: TGTGCCAGCAGTGAAGTCGGGACAGGGGATCGTTGGGCTTTCTTT.

The sample holds a few counts of this clonotype. This rearrangement joins TRBV6-1 to TRBJ1-2; the D gene is possibly TRBD1 (6 bases). The germline CDR1 and CDR2 sequences are MNHNS and SASEGT. CDR3 size: 13 residues. The V end lost 5 bases, the J end lost 8 bases, and 15 bases lay between the germline ends. The CDR3 bases are TGTGCCAGCAGTCGAAATACAGGGCACGGCTACACCTTC. As protein: CASSRNTGHGYTF.

The gene calls are TRBV7-2 and TRBJ2-1, with D perhaps TRBD1 (5 bases). The CDR3 is 17 residues long. Trimming shortened V by 5 bases and J by 5 bases, and 22 bases separated the two germline ends. Per germline, CDR1 SGHTA and CDR2 FQGNSA. CDR3 coding DNA: TGTGCCAGCAGCCCCGGACCCGCCAGGGCCGTCAACAATGAGCAGTTCTTC. Its protein product is CASSPGPARAVNNEQFF.

This clonotype was counted ten times or more. The chain is built from TRBV12-3 or TRBV12-4 and TRBJ1-2; TRBD1 is a possible D gene (6 bases). CDR3 length equals 15 residues. V gave up 6 bases and J gave up 8 bases, with 22 bases separating them. Here the CDR3 reads CASSRQEAGVGGYTF. The CDR3 nucleotides read TGTGCCAGCAGCAGACAGGAGGCAGGAGTGGGGGGCTACACCTTC.

This clonotype was found a few times. The chain recombines TRBV3-1 with TRBJ1-2, with a possible D match to TRBD1 (5 bases). Germline V CDR1 and CDR2: LGHDT, YNNKEL (reference sequence). With 2 bases removed from V and 13 bases from J, the gap between germline ends came to 14 bases. This CDR3 region has 12 residues. The CDR3 loop is CASSQPGPPLTF. Here the CDR3 DNA reads TGTGCCAGCAGCCAACCGGGACCGCCTCTCACCTTC.

The chain is built from TRBV2 and TRBJ2-2, with 11 bases identical to TRBD2. The CDR3 covers 16 residues. Germline assignment: CDR1 SNHLY and CDR2 FYNNEI. Trimming removed 2 bases from V and 6 bases from J; junction bases left unmatched: 5. In DNA form, the CDR3 reads TGTGCCAGCAGTGAATCGACTAGCGGGGATGCCGGGGAGCTGTTTTTT. Translated, it gives CASSESTSGDAGELFF.

This chain uses TRBV5-1 with TRBJ2-7; 8 bases agree with TRBD2. This CDR3 region has 15 residues. The ends lost 4 bases at V and 5 bases at J; junction bases unmatched: 11. From germline, CDR1 is SGHRS and CDR2 YFSETQ. The CDR3: CASSPGASGGDEQYF. The CDR3 DNA reads TGCGCCAGCAGCCCCGGGGCCTCGGGAGGGGACGAGCAGTACTTC.

This clonotype has a single count. At one of its ends the junction is not consistent with the germline gene, which may arise from a read error. The CDR3 reads CANSKKQGEGTDTQYF. In DNA form, the CDR3 reads TGTGCCAACAGTAAAAAACAGGGGGAGGGCACAGATACGCAGTATTTT. The chain links TRBV27 to TRBJ2-3, with 8 bases that match TRBD1. CDR3 length equals 16 residues. Germline loops: CDR1 MNHEY, CDR2 SMNVEV (reference sequence).

The sample holds many counts of this clonotype. The V call is TRBV29-1, the J call TRBJ2-5; the match to TRBD1 covers 7 bases. CDR3 length: 15 amino acids. With 0 bases clipped from V and 1 base from J, the junction kept 5 bases outside the gene matches. Germline CDR1 reads SQVTM; CDR2 reads ANQGSEA. CDR3 protein: CSVEERQGFQETQYF. CDR3 coding DNA: TGCAGCGTTGAAGAACGACAGGGCTTCCAAGAGACCCAGTACTTC.

V usage is TRBV14 and J usage is TRBJ2-7; D gene uncertain. The V end was cut by 9 bases, the J end by 3 bases, with 24 bases between. The CDR3 extends over 16 amino acids. Germline values: CDR1 SGHDN, CDR2 FVKESK. The CDR3 DNA follows: TGTGCCAGACGAAGTTCCTCGATCTTTCCTTACTACGAGCAGTACGTC. It is translated as CARRSSSIFPYYEQYV.

This clonotype was picked up a small number of times. V and J are TRBV14 and TRBJ2-3; a possible D gene is TRBD2 (6 bases). Per germline, CDR1 SGHDN and CDR2 FVKESK. V was trimmed by 1 base and J by 7 bases, leaving 9 bases between them. This CDR3 region has 13 residues. CDR3 nucleotides: TGTGCCAGCAGCCAAGTAGGAGGGAATACGCAGTATTTT. It encodes CASSQVGGNTQYF. Variable domain in full (rest from reference TRBV14 and TRBJ2-3): EAGVTQFPSHSVIEKGQTVTLRCDPISGHDNLYWYRRVMGKEIKFLLHFVKESKQDESGMPNNRFLAERTGGTYSTLKVQPAELEDSGVYFCASSQVGGNTQYFGPGTRLTVL.

The chain employs TRBV12-3 or TRBV12-4 and TRBJ1-5; D possibly corresponds to TRBD1 (5 bases). This CDR3 has 14 residues. V gave up 3 bases and J gave up 7 bases, with 13 bases separating them. CDR3 loop: CASSFSAGEQPQHF. Here the CDR3 DNA reads TGTGCCAGCAGTTTTTCAGCGGGGGAACAGCCCCAGCATTTT.

The chain is built from TRBV29-1 and TRBJ2-3; TRBD2 agrees at 9 bases. CDR3 length equals 15 residues. CDR1 SQVTM and CDR2 ANQGSEA come from the germline V gene. V dropped 3 bases and J dropped 4; count of bases not matched to a gene: 8. The DNA for the CDR3 is TGCAGCGTTGATGACGGGGCGGGGGGGCCAGATACGCAGTATTTT. Protein product: CSVDDGAGGPDTQYF.

This clonotype was seen ten or more times. This rearrangement joins TRBV9 to TRBJ2-1; maybe TRBD1 (5 bases). Per the germline V gene, CDR1 is SGDLS and CDR2 is YYNGEE. Trimming left V 0 bases short and J 7 bases short, with 11 bases between. The CDR3 has 14 residues. CDR3 loop: CASSVGQGTNEQFF. CDR3 in DNA: TGTGCCAGCAGCGTAGGGCAGGGTACAAATGAGCAGTTCTTC.

The genes are TRBV27 and TRBJ1-1; TRBD1 might be the D (5 bases). The CDR3 has 15 residues. From germline, CDR1 is MNHEY and CDR2 SMNVEV (reference sequence). Trimming removed 0 bases at V and 5 bases at J, with 13 bases between. As DNA, the CDR3 is TGTGCCAGCAGTTTATCGTACCGCAGGGATACTGAAGCTTTCTTT. Translating it yields CASSLSYRRDTEAFF.

This clonotype was counted only a few times. The J gene is TRBJ2-3, the V gene TRBV18; no firm D call. Trimming removed 4 bases at V and 0 bases at J, with 11 bases between. Germline CDR1 reads KGHSH; CDR2 reads LQKENI. CDR3 length: 15 amino acids. As DNA, the CDR3 is TGTGCCAGCTCACGGTCCGGAACTAGCACAGATACGCAGTATTTT. Its translation: CASSRSGTSTDTQYF.

There are a few counts of this clonotype. This chain joins TRBV4-3 and TRBJ2-5; D remains ambiguous. Germline CDR1 and CDR2: LGHNA and YSLEER. The CDR3 contains 13 residues. Trimming stripped 2 bases from V and 5 bases from J, with 9 bases between. In nucleotides, the CDR3 is TGCGCCAGCAGCCAAAAATACCCGGAGACCCAGTACTTC. Translating gives CASSQKYPETQYF.

V is TRBV20-1 and J is TRBJ2-5; D might be TRBD1 or TRBD2, each matching 5 bases. This CDR3 region has 13 residues. From germline, CDR1 is DFQATT and CDR2 SNEGSKA (reference sequence). V lost 5 bases, J lost 2 bases, and 12 bases lay in between. The CDR3 coding sequence is TGCAGTGCTTCCGGGACCCCACAAGAGACCCAGTACTTC. Amino acid sequence: CSASGTPQETQYF.

This clonotype was observed a few times. The chain uses TRBV7-9 and TRBJ1-3; possible D gene TRBD1, 5 bases. V was trimmed by 8 bases and J by 2 bases, leaving 16 bases between them. CDR3 length equals 15 residues. Per the germline V gene, CDR1 is SEHNR and CDR2 is FQNEAQ (reference sequence). The CDR3: CASLRGRATGNTIYF. CDR3 sequence (DNA): TGTGCCAGCCTGAGGGGCAGGGCGACTGGAAACACCATATATTTT.

This rearrangement joins TRBV9 to TRBJ1-1; TRBD1 might be the D (5 bases). The CDR3 spans 15 residues. V was trimmed by 4 bases and J by 4 bases, leaving 17 bases between them. Germline lookup yields CDR1 SGDLS and CDR2 YYNGEE. Written as DNA, the CDR3 is TGTGCCAGCAGCCCGCGACAGCAGACGGGCACTGAAGCTTTCTTT. This translates into CASSPRQQTGTEAFF.

The gene calls are TRBV6-5 and TRBJ1-1; D call uncertain. Germline CDR1 MNHEY, CDR2 SVGAGI. The CDR3 runs to 11 residues. V shed 7 bases and J shed 2 bases, with 5 bases lying between them. CDR3 sequence: CASKANTEAFF. The CDR3, as DNA: TGTGCCAGCAAGGCAAACACTGAAGCTTTCTTT.

This clonotype occurred a few times. This sequence joins TRBV5-6 and TRBJ1-2, with D unresolved. CDR1 is SGHDT and CDR2 is YYEEEE in the germline V gene. The V gene lost 4 bases and the J gene lost 4 bases, with 8 bases spanning the gap. There are 12 residues in the CDR3. The CDR3 DNA reads as TGTGCCAGCAGCGGACCGGGCTATGGCTACACCTTC. It is translated as CASSGPGYGYTF.

This clonotype was observed a handful of times. Written as DNA, the CDR3 is TGTGCCAGCGGCGATCCAGGGGGCCCCACCTATGGCTACACCTTC. Translated: CASGDPGGPTYGYTF. This rearrangement joins TRBV6-1 to TRBJ1-2; 8 bases line up with TRBD1. The CDR3 loop spans 15 amino acids. Germline CDR1 is MNHNS and CDR2 is SASEGT. V was clipped by 8 bases and J by 4 bases; unmatched bases: 12.

The rearrangement joins TRBV10-3 to TRBJ1-1; TRBD1 aligns across 11 bases. Germline loops: CDR1 ENHRY, CDR2 SYGVKD. CDR3 length equals 16 residues. The V segment lost 3 bases and the J segment 5 bases; nucleotides outside the gene matches: 8. CDR3 sequence: CAISDRGQGAETEAFF. The CDR3 region has the DNA TGTGCCATCAGTGATAGAGGACAGGGGGCTGAAACTGAAGCTTTCTTT.

Worth noting for this clonotype: A clone one base away is much larger, so this may be a read error. This chain links TRBV6-5 with TRBJ1-1; weak D call: TRBD1 (5 bases). V was clipped by 2 bases and J by 1 base, with 14 bases between them. Germline loops: CDR1 MNHEY, CDR2 SVGAGI. This CDR3 has 16 amino acids. CDR3 DNA sequence: TGTGCCAGCAGTTACCGGGGTACAGGAGAGAACACTGAAGCTTTCTTT. Encoded protein: CASSYRGTGENTEAFF.

V gene TRBV7-2 combines with J gene TRBJ1-3, with TRBD1 as a possible D gene (5 bases). CDR1 SGHTA and CDR2 FQGNSA come from the germline V gene. The V end lost 2 bases, the J end lost 8 bases, and 13 bases lay between the germline ends. The CDR3 extends over 14 amino acids. Here the CDR3 reads CASSLSGFTDTIYF. Here the CDR3 DNA reads TGTGCCAGCAGCTTATCAGGGTTTACAGACACCATATATTTT.

This clonotype was seen a handful of times. A junction boundary mismatches the germline segment, possibly from a read error. This chain uses TRBV11-2 with TRBJ2-3; D possibly matches TRBD1 or TRBD2 (5 bases each). This CDR3 contains 14 residues. Germline assignment: CDR1 SGHAT and CDR2 FQNNGV. CDR3 nucleotide sequence: TGTGCCAGCAGCCTAGACCTGGGGGCAGATACGCAGTATTTT. The encoded protein is CASSLDLGADTQYF.

Note on this clonotype: A much larger clone is a single base away; this may be a read error. The CDR3 does not end in the conserved phenylalanine or tryptophan, so this is likely a read error. V usage is TRBV29-1 and J usage is TRBJ1-5; tentatively, D is TRBD1 (5 bases). Germline V gene data show CDR1 as SQVTM and CDR2 as ANQGSEA. Deletions cut 4 bases from V and 0 bases from J, with 10 bases between. The CDR3 contains 14 residues. The CDR3 DNA sequence: TGCAGCGTTGGATGGGGGTCTAGCAATCAGCCCCAGCATTGT. Its protein is CSVGWGSSNQPQHC.

The table lists this clonotype with many counts. The genes are TRBV20-1 and TRBJ2-1; D is perhaps TRBD1 (6 bases). This CDR3 is 13 amino acids long. Germline V gene data show CDR1 as DFQATT and CDR2 as SNEGSKA (reference sequence). V lost 3 bases to trimming and J lost 4 bases, with 10 bases between them. CDR3 DNA sequence: TGCAGTGCTAGTCACAGGGCATACAATGAGCAGTTCTTC. Protein: CSASHRAYNEQFF.